The 3 T cell receptor beta chains in this list originate from one sample, sequenced in a study of cytomegalovirus exposure and HLA in healthy donors. The PCR employed 60 Vbeta primers together with 13 Jbeta primers. Here immunoSEQ multiplex PCR was the method, and the copy in TCRdb shows in-frame clones only, minus some. The sample lists some 150,000 clones; about 75% were seen once. Sequencing input: PBMCs. These receptors all stem from a male donor in good health and CMV-seronegative.

This chain connects TRBV18 to TRBJ2-1; no clear D. The CDR3 extends over 17 amino acids. The V gene lost 3 bases and the J gene lost 3 bases, with 18 bases spanning the gap. Germline CDR1 reads KGHSH; CDR2 reads LQKENI. CDR3 nucleotide sequence: TGTGCCAGCTCACCCCCAACCCGCCTCCCCTACTACAATGAGCAGTTCTTC. This codes for CASSPPTRLPYYNEQFF.

The chain employs TRBV6-5 and TRBJ2-6; the D is unclear. Trimming pared 6 bases from V and 1 base from J, leaving 4 bases between. The CDR3 is 13 residues long. In germline, CDR1 is MNHEY, CDR2 SVGAGI. The CDR3 reads CASSQSGANVLTF. CDR3 DNA: TGTGCCAGCAGCCAGTCTGGGGCCAACGTCCTGACTTTC.

The CDR3 reads CATSRESGTGGSEQYF. The DNA for the CDR3 is TGTGCCACCAGCAGGGAATCCGGGACGGGGGGTTCAGAGCAGTACTTC. This chain connects TRBV15 to TRBJ2-7; 7 nucleotides match TRBD2. V trimming: 3 bases; J trimming: 7 bases; junction bases outside the gene matches: 15. There are 16 residues in the CDR3. Germline CDR1 is LNHNV and CDR2 is YYDKDF (reference sequence).